This is a list of T cell receptor beta chains from one sample in a study of PD-1 blockade in classical Hodgkin lymphoma. Sequenced by immunoSEQ multiplex PCR; TCRdb stores in-frame clones only, minus some. The sample lists around 14,000 clones; roughly nine tenths were seen once. Sequencing input: CD8+ T cells from blood. These receptors were taken from a human donor with classical Hodgkin lymphoma. CDR3s leave out the opening cysteine and the closing phenylalanine or tryptophan.

cdr3_length v_call cdr3_aa
10 TRBV30 AWAQGSYGYT
15 TRBV9 ASSADGLGSIYNEQF
13 TRBV6-6 ASSYSRLGSGELF
11 TRBV7-9 ASSWGDYNEQF
13 TRBV7-5 ASSSTGPGNQPQH
14 TRBV2 ASSEARGRRTYGYT
15 TRBV11-2 ASSFDLRGRGGNTIY
12 TRBV10-3 AISEADRNTEAF
11 TRBV7-9 ASSLGEGNPQF
11 TRBV6-4 ASSDSWGDEQF
13 TRBV5-1 ASSPAQGGPETQY
11 TRBV19 ASSMKGNTEAF
13 TRBV28 ASRLRSSNTGELF
15 TRBV11-3 ASSPWTSGPEPHEQF
12 TRBV7-9 ASSLAESTDTQY
10 TRBV6-1 ASSEWGREQF
13 TRBV6-1 ASKRGWAAIRKLF
12 TRBV10-2 ASSAGGAGEKLF
9 TRBV30 AWDKGTEAF
14 TRBV11-3 ASSLAGRLAKNIQY
12 TRBV28 ASSTGTANQPQH
9 TRBV6-6 ASSYSETQY
14 TRBV9 ASSVGLAGVLDTQY